The 21 T cell receptor beta chains below all came from one sample that was sequenced in a study of T cells in women clearing cervical HPV infection. Generated by immunoSEQ multiplex PCR, the TCRdb table keeps only in-frame clones and is missing some. The sample totals about 16,000 clones. The source material was blood buffy coat. These receptors were collected from a woman aged 18 to 75 with a cervical HPV16 infection that either progressed to CIN3+ or cleared (not recorded which).

CDR3 loop: CASSSQSRNTEAFF. Partial CDR3 DNA: TGCGCCAGCAGCTCCCAGTCCCGGAACACTGAA. The genes are TRBV4-1 and TRBJ1-1, with D uncertain. The CDR3 end lies 3 residues beyond the end of the read and is filled in from the germline J gene. The CDR3 consists of 14 residues. Germline V gives CDR1 MGHRA, CDR2 YSYEKL. V gave up 5 bases and J gave up 1 base, with 11 bases separating them.

This clone shows up as medium-sized by frequency. The read falls 3 residues short of the CDR3 end, and the missing part is taken from the germline J gene. V and J are TRBV6-2 or TRBV6-3 and TRBJ2-4; D is perhaps TRBD2 (6 bases). Germline CDR1 reads MNHEY; CDR2 reads SVGEGT. CDR3 size: 16 residues. The V and J ends lost 4 bases and 0 bases respectively, with 13 bases between them. Here the CDR3 reads CASSSHLALAKNIQYF. CDR3 bases read: TGTGCCAGCAGTTCACACCTAGCGCTAGCCAAAAACATT.

With regard to this clone: The CDR3 end falls 3 residues outside the read, so it is completed with the germline J gene. V is TRBV20-1 and J is TRBJ2-7; TRBD1 aligns across 8 bases. V trimming: 3 bases; J trimming: 3 bases; junction bases outside the gene matches: 22. The germline V gene encodes CDR1 DFQATT and CDR2 SNEGSKA (reference sequence). CDR3 size: 19 residues. The CDR3 bases that were read are TGCAGTGCTAGCCGACCAGGATGGGACAGGATTGTTTTAGGCTACGAG. Translation gives CSASRPGWDRIVLGYE. The CDR3 reads in full as CSASRPGWDRIVLGYEQYF.

A note on this clone: The read comes to an end 3 residues before the CDR3 does, leaving the germline J gene to fill in the end. The rearrangement joins TRBV7-2 to TRBJ2-3, with no clear D. This CDR3 comprises 15 residues. Trimming left V 2 bases short and J 1 base short, with 10 bases between. Germline V CDR1 and CDR2: SGHTA, FQGNSA. CDR3 DNA (partial): TGTGCCAGCAGCTTAAGGCCGTTCGGCACAGATACG. Encoded protein: CASSLRPFGTDT. Given in full, the CDR3 is CASSLRPFGTDTQYF.

Turning to this clone: One end of the junction is discordant with germline, which a read error may explain. The CDR3 end falls 3 residues outside the read, so it is completed with the germline J gene. The chain uses TRBV4-2 and TRBJ2-3, with 12 bases aligning to TRBD2. The CDR3 is 17 amino acids. Germline CDR1 LGHNA, CDR2 YNFKEQ. The CDR3 sequence: CASSQASGGAGTETQYF. The covered CDR3 bases are TGTGCCAGCAGCCAAGCTAGCGGGGGGGCCGGAACAGAGACG.

Of note for this clone: Read data end 3 residues before the CDR3 end; the end is taken from the germline J gene. The rearrangement uses TRBV9 and TRBJ1-4; the D is unclear. Germline assignment: CDR1 SGDLS and CDR2 YYNGEE. CDR3 length: 13 amino acids. Deletions cut 3 bases from V and 4 bases from J, with 7 bases between. This CDR3 is CASSAGDNEKLFF. The CDR3 DNA, read in part, is TGTGCCAGCAGCGCCGGTGATAATGAAAAA.

In terms of frequency, this clone is medium-sized. The read gets to within 3 residues of the CDR3 end, and the germline J gene fills in the rest. The chain combines TRBV7-8 with TRBJ2-5, with 7 bases lining up with TRBD1. This CDR3 is built from 14 residues. The germline gives CDR1 SGHVS, CDR2 FQNEAQ. Trimming removed 4 bases from V and 0 bases from J; junction bases left unmatched: 2. The part of the CDR3 DNA that was read is TGTGCCAGCAGCTCGACAGGGAACCAAGAGACC. Protein sequence: CASSSTGNQET. The whole CDR3 protein reads CASSSTGNQETQYF.

Notes on this clone: From the germline J gene comes the end of the CDR3, since the read stops 3 residues before it. The J gene is TRBJ2-7, the V gene TRBV2; D not certain. The CDR3 spans 12 residues. Deletions cut 3 bases from V and 3 bases from J, with 6 bases between. The germline gives CDR1 SNHLY, CDR2 FYNNEI. The CDR3 here is CASSDNFYEQYF. The CDR3 bases that were read are TGTGCCAGCAGTGACAACTTCTACGAG. The full variable domain, in which reference TRBV2 and TRBJ2-7 provide the parts outside the CDR3, is EPEVTQTPSHQVTQMGQEVILRCVPISNHLYFYWYRQILGQKVEFLVSFYNNEISEKSEIFDDQFSVERPDGSNFTLKIRSTKLEDSAMYFCASSDNFYEQYFGPGTRLTVT.

Remarks on this clone: The read is 3 residues too short to cover the CDR3 end, so that end is filled in from the germline J gene. The J gene is TRBJ2-7, the V gene TRBV4-1, with D perhaps matching TRBD1 (5 bases). The V end was cut by 3 bases, the J end by 3 bases, with 9 bases between. CDR1 and CDR2 (germline): MGHRA, YSYEKL. The CDR3 extends over 13 amino acids. This chain's CDR3 is CASSQQGSYEQYF. Partial CDR3 DNA: TGCGCCAGCAGCCAGCAGGGAAGCTACGAG.

This clone is medium-sized by frequency. The read terminates 3 residues ahead of where the CDR3 ends, so the germline J gene completes it. The V call is TRBV18, the J call TRBJ2-3; tentative D call: TRBD1 (6 bases). Deletions cut 4 bases from V and 0 bases from J, with 11 bases between. The CDR3 sequence is 15 residues long. The germline V gene has CDR1 KGHSH and CDR2 LQKENI. Incomplete CDR3 DNA: TGTGCCAGCTCACTAAACAGGGCTAGCACAGATACG. It encodes CASSLNRASTDT. The whole CDR3 region reads CASSLNRASTDTQYF. Combining the CDR3 with reference TRBV18 and TRBJ2-3 gives the whole variable domain NAGVMQNPRHLVRRRGQEARLRCSPMKGHSHVYWYRQLPEEGLKFMVYLQKENIIDESGMPKERFSAEFPKEGPSILRIQQVVRGDSAAYFCASSLNRASTDTQYFGPGTRLTVL.

For this clone: The read gets to within 3 residues of the CDR3 end, and the germline J gene fills in the rest. The chain is built from TRBV7-6 and TRBJ2-1; D is perhaps TRBD2 (7 bases). Germline V CDR1 and CDR2: SGHVS, FNYEAQ. V was shortened by 1 base and J by 7 bases, with 17 bases between the two germline ends. This CDR3 contains 16 residues. CDR3 DNA, as far as it was read: TGTGCCAGCAGCTTAGTAGGGGGGGGCGGGATGAATGAG. Its protein is CASSLVGGGGMNE. The full CDR3 protein is CASSLVGGGGMNEQFF.

Concerning this clone: The read stops 3 residues short of the end of the CDR3; the missing end is completed from the germline J gene. This chain uses TRBV20-1 with TRBJ1-1; D may be TRBD1 (5 bases). Germline V gene lookup returns CDR1 DFQATT and CDR2 SNEGSKA (reference sequence). The CDR3 contains 9 residues. This chain's CDR3 is CSASQGAFF. The sequenced part of the CDR3 DNA is TGCAGTGCTAGTCAGGGA.

A remark on this clone: The CDR3 end lies 3 residues beyond the end of the read and is filled in from the germline J gene. The gene calls are TRBV6-2 or TRBV6-3 and TRBJ1-5; D possibly corresponds to TRBD1 (5 bases). This CDR3 comprises 15 residues. In germline, CDR1 is MNHEY, CDR2 SVGEGT. Between the trimmed V and J ends, which lost 6 bases and 0 bases, there was a span of 12 bases. CDR3 DNA (partial): TGTGCCAGCAGGTCCAGGGCCTATAGCAATCAGCCC. It translates to CASRSRAYSNQP. In full, the CDR3 is CASRSRAYSNQPQHF.

Concerning this clone itself: The sequence runs out 3 residues before the end of the CDR3; the remainder is reconstructed from the germline J gene. The V call is TRBV20-1, the J call TRBJ2-2, with 8 bases identical to TRBD2. Germline V gene sequence: CDR1 DFQATT, CDR2 SNEGSKA (reference sequence). This CDR3 comprises 18 residues. V trimming: 0 bases; J trimming: 1 base; junction bases outside the gene matches: 10. Partial CDR3 DNA: TGCAGTGCTAGAGATCTTTCTCGGGCGGGGGGGAACACCGGGGAG. Encoded protein: CSARDLSRAGGNTGE. The complete CDR3 reads CSARDLSRAGGNTGELFF.

This clone is called medium-sized (0.01 to 0.1%) based on its frequency. With the read ending 3 residues before the CDR3 end, the germline J gene is used to fill in that end. The chain employs TRBV7-6 and TRBJ2-3; TRBD1 might be the D (5 bases). The CDR3 has 14 residues. Germline CDR1 SGHVS, CDR2 FNYEAQ. V gave up 4 bases and J gave up 3 bases, with 11 bases separating them. The CDR3 DNA, read in part, is TGTGCCAGCAGCTATCAGACAGTAACAGATACG. Translation gives CASSYQTVTDT. The entire CDR3 is CASSYQTVTDTQYF.

Note on this clone: The read ends 3 residues shy of where the CDR3 ends; the end is completed using the germline J gene. The rearrangement uses TRBV28 and TRBJ2-1; tentatively, D is TRBD2 (5 bases). The CDR3 totals 11 residues. In germline, CDR1 is MDHEN, CDR2 SYDVKM. V was pared by 7 bases and J by 8 bases, with 9 bases between. Here the CDR3 reads CASISGYEQFF. CDR3 DNA, as far as it was read: TGTGCCAGCATATCGGGGTATGAG.

On this clone: The sequenced fragment ends 3 residues before the CDR3 boundary, so the rest is inferred from the germline J gene. The chain uses TRBV10-3 and TRBJ2-2; tentatively, D is TRBD1 (5 bases). This CDR3 is built from 16 residues. V lost 5 bases to trimming and J lost 2 bases, with 15 bases between them. CDR1 and CDR2 from the germline V gene are ENHRY and SYGVKD. CDR3 loop: CAISHSLGENTGELFF. CDR3 bases read: TGTGCCATCAGTCACAGCCTAGGGGAAAACACCGGGGAG.

On this clone itself: The read halts 3 residues ahead of the CDR3 end, with the missing end drawn from the germline J gene. This sequence joins TRBV6-2 or TRBV6-3 and TRBJ1-1; maybe TRBD1 (5 bases). Germline loops: CDR1 MNHEY, CDR2 SVGEGT. The CDR3 contains 15 residues. The germline V and J ends were trimmed by 2 bases and 7 bases, with 17 bases remaining between them. The CDR3 loop reads CASSYLKGGVGEAFF. The CDR3 bases that were read are TGTGCCAGCAGTTACCTAAAAGGAGGGGTTGGTGAA.

In the case of this clone: The read terminates 3 residues before the CDR3 end, so the remaining end is supplied by the germline J gene. The chain uses TRBV7-9 and TRBJ1-5; D gene ambiguous. Deletions cut 5 bases from V and 6 bases from J, with 17 bases between. Germline V lookup: CDR1 SEHNR, CDR2 FQNEAQ (reference sequence). This CDR3 contains 15 residues. The covered CDR3 bases are TGTGCCAGCAGCCCACTGGGGAGCAGCGGTCAGCCC. It yields the protein CASSPLGSSGQP. The whole CDR3 protein reads CASSPLGSSGQPQHF. Combining the CDR3 with reference TRBV7-9 and TRBJ1-5 gives the whole variable domain DTGVSQNPRHKITKRGQNVTFRCDPISEHNRLYWYRQTLGQGPEFLTYFQNEAQLEKSRLLSDRFSAERPKGSFSTLEIQRTEQGDSAMYLCASSPLGSSGQPQHFGDGTRLSIL.

About this clone: The missing CDR3 end, 3 residues past where the read stops, is filled in from the germline J gene. The J gene is TRBJ1-1, the V gene TRBV7-6, with TRBD1 matching over 7 bases. Germline V gives CDR1 SGHVS, CDR2 FNYEAQ. The V segment lost 5 bases and the J segment 0 bases; nucleotides outside the gene matches: 6. The CDR3 consists of 15 residues. CDR3 DNA, as far as it was read: TGTGCCAGCAGCCGAAGGACAGGCATGAACACTGAA. It codes for CASSRRTGMNTE. The entire CDR3 protein is CASSRRTGMNTEAFF.

Notes on this clone: The read gets to within 3 residues of the CDR3 end, and the germline J gene fills in the rest. This chain links TRBV10-3 with TRBJ2-7; weak D call: TRBD1 (6 bases). Germline CDR1 and CDR2: ENHRY and SYGVKD. Trimming shortened V by 8 bases and J by 1 base, and 6 bases separated the two germline ends. This CDR3 spans 11 amino acids. CDR3 in amino acids: CAIGQSYEQYF. The CDR3 bases that were read are TGTGCCATCGGACAGTCCTACGAG.